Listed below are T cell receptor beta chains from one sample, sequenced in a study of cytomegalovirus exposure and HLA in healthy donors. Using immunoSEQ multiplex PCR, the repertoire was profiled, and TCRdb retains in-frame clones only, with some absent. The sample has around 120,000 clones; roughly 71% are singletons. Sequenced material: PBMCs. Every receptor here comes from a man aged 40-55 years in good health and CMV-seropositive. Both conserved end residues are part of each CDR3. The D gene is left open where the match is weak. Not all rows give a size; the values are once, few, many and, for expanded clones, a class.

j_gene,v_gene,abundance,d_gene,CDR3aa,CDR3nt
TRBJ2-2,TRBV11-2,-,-,CASSHGGGELFF,TGTGCCAGCAGTCACGGTGGCGGGGAGCTGTTTTTT
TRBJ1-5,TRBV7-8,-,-,CASSFGSNQPQHF,TGTGCCAGCTCTTTCGGTAGCAATCAGCCCCAGCATTTT
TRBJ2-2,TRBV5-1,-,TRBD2,CASSLGLAGGLTGELFF,TGCGCCAGCAGCTTGGGACTAGCGGGGGGTCTCACCGGGGAGCTGTTTTTT
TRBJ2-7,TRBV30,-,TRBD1,CAWRTGGRYEQYF,TGTGCCTGGAGGACAGGGGGCCGCTACGAGCAGTACTTC
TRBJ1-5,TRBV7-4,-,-,CASSLGPPSGVRNQPQHF,TGTGCCAGCAGCTTAGGTCCCCCCTCCGGGGTTCGCAATCAGCCCCAGCATTTT
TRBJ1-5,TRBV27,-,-,CASSKTLSLVNQPQHF,TGTGCCAGCAGTAAAACTCTTAGCCTGGTCAATCAGCCCCAGCATTTT
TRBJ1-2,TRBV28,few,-,CASSPAYRANYGYTF,TGTGCCAGCAGTCCGGCCTACAGGGCTAACTATGGCTACACCTTC
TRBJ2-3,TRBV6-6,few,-,CASSIGRADTQYF,TGTGCCAGCAGTATCGGGAGAGCAGATACGCAGTATTTT
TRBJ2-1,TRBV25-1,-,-,CASSAVGTLYNEQFF,TGTGCCAGCAGTGCGGTCGGGACACTTTACAATGAGCAGTTCTTC
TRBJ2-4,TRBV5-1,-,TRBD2,CASSPGGEGGMSYF,TGCGCCAGCAGCCCCGGAGGCGAGGGAGGGATGTCGTACTTC
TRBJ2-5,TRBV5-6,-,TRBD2,CASSGEREGETQYF,TGTGCCAGCAGCGGGGAGCGGGAGGGCGAGACCCAGTACTTC
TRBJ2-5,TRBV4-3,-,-,CASSQVADGETQYF,TGCGCCAGCAGCCAAGTTGCGGATGGGGAGACCCAGTACTTC
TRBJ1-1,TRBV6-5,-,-,CAAQGSVGTEAFF,TGTGCCGCTCAGGGGTCTGTGGGGACTGAAGCTTTCTTT
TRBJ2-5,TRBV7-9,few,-,CASSLVQKETQYF,TGTGCCAGCAGCTTAGTCCAGAAAGAGACCCAGTACTTC
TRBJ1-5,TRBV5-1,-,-,CASSLAPGLRGDQPQHF,TGCGCCAGCAGCTTGGCCCCGGGACTCCGAGGGGATCAGCCCCAGCATTTT
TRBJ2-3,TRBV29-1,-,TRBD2,CSVAGTSGDTQYF,TGCAGCGTTGCCGGGACTAGCGGAGATACGCAGTATTTT
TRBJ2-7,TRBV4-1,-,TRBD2,CASSQRRIAGLSSYEQYF,TGCGCCAGCAGCCAACGCCGGATAGCGGGGTTGAGCTCCTACGAGCAGTACTTC
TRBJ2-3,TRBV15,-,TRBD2,CATSEAGASDTQYF,TGTGCCACCTCCGAAGCGGGAGCGTCTGATACGCAGTATTTT
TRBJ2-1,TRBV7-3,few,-,CASSLSAGDSYNEQFF,TGTGCCAGCAGCTTAAGTGCGGGCGACTCCTACAATGAGCAGTTCTTC
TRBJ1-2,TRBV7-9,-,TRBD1,CASSLGQGYGYTF,TGTGCCAGCAGCTTGGGACAGGGCTATGGCTACACCTTC
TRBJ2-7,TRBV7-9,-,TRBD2,CASSYSGRHYEQYF,TGTGCCAGCAGCTATAGCGGGAGGCACTACGAGCAGTACTTC
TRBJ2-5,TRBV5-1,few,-,CASTPVRGGKETQYF,TGCGCCAGCACACCCGTCAGGGGCGGAAAAGAGACCCAGTACTTC
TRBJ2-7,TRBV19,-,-,CASRVRDGLSYEQYF,TGTGCCAGTAGGGTCCGGGACGGACTAAGCTACGAGCAGTACTTC
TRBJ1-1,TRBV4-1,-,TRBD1,CASISIGGTGNTEAFF,TGCGCCAGCATTTCAATTGGGGGGACAGGGAACACTGAAGCTTTCTTT
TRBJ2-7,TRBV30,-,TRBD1,CAWSGGTVTYEQYF,TGTGCCTGGAGTGGAGGGACAGTTACCTACGAGCAGTACTTC
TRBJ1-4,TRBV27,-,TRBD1,CASSGTGLWEKLFF,TGTGCCAGCAGTGGGACAGGGCTTTGGGAAAAACTGTTTTTT
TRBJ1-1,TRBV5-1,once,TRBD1,CASSRTGGTEAFF,TGCGCCAGCAGTCGTACAGGGGGCACTGAAGCTTTCTTC
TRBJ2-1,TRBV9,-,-,CASSAGVEQFF,TGTGCCAGCAGCGCGGGGGTGGAGCAGTTCTTC
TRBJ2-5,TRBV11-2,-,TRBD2,CASSLDRASGPQETQYF,TGTGCCAGCAGCTTAGATAGGGCTAGCGGACCCCAAGAGACCCAGTACTTC
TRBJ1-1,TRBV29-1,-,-,CSLGRGNTEAFF,TGCAGCTTGGGAAGGGGAAACACTGAAGCTTTCTTT
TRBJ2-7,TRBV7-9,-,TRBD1,CASSPTDRVEQYF,TGTGCCAGCAGCCCAACGGACAGGGTCGAGCAGTACTTC
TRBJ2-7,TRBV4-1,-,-,CASSQMDSTYEQYF,TGCGCCAGCAGCCAGATGGACAGCACCTACGAGCAGTACTTC
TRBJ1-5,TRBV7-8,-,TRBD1,CASSSLGQGVGQPQHF,TGTGCCAGCAGCTCTTTAGGACAGGGGGTAGGGCAGCCCCAGCATTTT
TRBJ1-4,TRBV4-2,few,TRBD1,CASSQRTGANEKLFF,TGTGCCAGCAGCCAAAGGACAGGGGCTAATGAAAAACTGTTTTTT
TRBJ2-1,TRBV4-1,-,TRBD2,CASSQEASGIGNEQFF,TGCGCCAGCAGCCAAGAAGCTAGCGGGATAGGTAATGAGCAGTTCTTC
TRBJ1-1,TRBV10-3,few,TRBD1,CAISELTGLNTEAFF,TGTGCCATCAGTGAGTTGACAGGGCTGAACACTGAAGCTTTCTTT